This TCR beta chain comes out of a study of human T cells and chemical hapten exposure. Time point here: patch test 1, 2 weeks after DPC sensitization. Treatment described: therapeutic diphenylcyclopropenone sensitization with weekly scalp DPC. Every donor had alopecia and was 18 to 70 years old; all were suitable for DPC. Total RNA was isolated from whole blood that had not been fractionated. As for this clonotype: What it binds is not known.

Germline values: CDR1 GTSNPN, CDR2 SVGIG (reference sequence). With V trimmed by 4 bases and J by 7 bases, 7 bases remained unmatched. The CDR3 spans 15 residues. Original methodology: Samples contained a median of about 96,000 TCRs, with a range of roughly 20,000 to 690,600. From the RACE reads, TCRdb called clonotypes with MiXCR, one entry per CDR3 protein. TCRdb, not the original authors, processed these V and J calls. This repertoire shows over 65,000 distinct CDR3 sequences, about 10% found once; its top ten account for roughly 4.2%. Study-wide points: Sensitization with DPC brought no change to TCRs above 1 in 1000 in frequency.

V usage is TRBV30 and J usage is TRBJ1-6; 10 bases line up with TRBD1. Sequences were derived from whole blood, sampled in connection with sensitization to the hapten diphenylcyclopropenone (DPC). The sequence derives from a woman in her forties or fifties with alopecia areata. Some clones in this sample may be carry-over from other donors' samples. The CDR3 DNA sequence: TGTGCCTGGAAGACCAGACAGGGGGCGAATTCACCCCTCCACTTT. Protein product: CAWKTRQGANSPLHF. The whole variable domain, remainder taken from reference TRBV30 and TRBJ1-6, is SQTIHQWPATLVQPVGSPLSLECTVEGTSNPNLYWYRQAAGRGLQLLFYSVGIGQISSEVPQNLSASRPQDRQFILSSKKLLLSDSGFYLCAWKTRQGANSPLHFGNGTRLTVT.